This TCR beta chain appears in the sequencing data of a study of response to subunit inactivated influenza vaccine. Study conclusions and caveats: With each seasonal influenza vaccination, the authors suggested, few new T cells are recruited.

Between the trimmed V and J ends, which lost 3 bases and 6 bases, there was a span of 8 bases. The CDR3 has 13 residues. Each CDR3 protein gets one entry after TCRdb re-called the RT-PCR reads with MiXCR. The sample gives 500,000 or so distinct CDR3 sequences, about 15% of which show up once; less than 4% is in the top ten. This clonotype was counted a few times. Its cognate antigen is unknown. The sample consisted of CD4+ T cells sorted from PBMCs, taken around 25 months after vaccination. V and J are TRBV12-3 or TRBV12-4 and TRBJ2-2, with D tentatively TRBD1 (5 bases). This receptor was identified in a man between 45 and 75 years old who received an inactivated influenza vaccine. CDR3 residues: CASSFWGPGELFF. DNA of the CDR3: TGTGCCAGCAGTTTTTGGGGCCCCGGGGAGCTGTTTTTT.